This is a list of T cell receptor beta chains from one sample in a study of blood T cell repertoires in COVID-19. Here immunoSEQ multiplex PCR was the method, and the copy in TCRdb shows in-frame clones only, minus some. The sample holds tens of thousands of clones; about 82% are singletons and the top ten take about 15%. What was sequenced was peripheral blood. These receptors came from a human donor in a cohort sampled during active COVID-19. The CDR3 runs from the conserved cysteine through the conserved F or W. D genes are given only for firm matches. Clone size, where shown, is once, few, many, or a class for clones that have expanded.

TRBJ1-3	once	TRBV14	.	TGTGCCAGCAGCCAAGGACTGATCTCTGGAAACACCATATATTTT	CASSQGLISGNTIYF
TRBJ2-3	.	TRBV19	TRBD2	TGTGCCAGTAGTCAAACTCGCATACTAGCGGGAGCACGAGATACGCAGTATTTT	CASSQTRILAGARDTQYF
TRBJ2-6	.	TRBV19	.	TGTGCCAGTAATTGGGCGTCTGGGGCCAACGTCCTGACTTTC	CASNWASGANVLTF
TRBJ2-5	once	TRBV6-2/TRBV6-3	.	TGTGCCAGCAGTTACGGCGACAGCGGGGAGACCCAGTACTTC	CASSYGDSGETQYF
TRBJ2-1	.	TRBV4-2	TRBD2	TGTGCCAGCAGCCAAGGAACTAGCGGGAGCTACAATGAGCAGTTCTTC	CASSQGTSGSYNEQFF
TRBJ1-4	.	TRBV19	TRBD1	TGTGCCAGTAGTATACCCCAACAGGGGGCTTATGAAAAACTGTTTTTT	CASSIPQQGAYEKLFF
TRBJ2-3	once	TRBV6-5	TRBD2	TGTGCCAGCAGCACTAGGACTAGCGGAACAGATACGCAGTATTTT	CASSTRTSGTDTQYF
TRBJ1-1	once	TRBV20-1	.	TGCAGTGCTAGTGCGGGACACATGAACACTGAAGCTTTCTTT	CSASAGHMNTEAFF
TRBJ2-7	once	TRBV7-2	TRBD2	TGTGCCAGCAGCGCGGGAGCCGTCTACGAGCAGTACTTC	CASSAGAVYEQYF
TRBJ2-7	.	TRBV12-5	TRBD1	TGTGCTAGTGGTTTGTCGGGACAGGGGGCCCCCGAGCAGTACTTC	CASGLSGQGAPEQYF
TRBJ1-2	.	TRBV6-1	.	TGTGCCAGCAGTGATCAGTCTAACTATGGCTACACCTTC	CASSDQSNYGYTF
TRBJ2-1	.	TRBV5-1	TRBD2	TGCGCCAGCAGGCGGCAACTAGCGGGGGGGAACAATGAGCAGTTCTTC	CASRRQLAGGNNEQFF
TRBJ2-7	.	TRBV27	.	TGTGCCAGCAGTCCAGTATCATGCGAGCAGTACTTC	CASSPVSCEQYF
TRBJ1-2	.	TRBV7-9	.	TGTGCCAGCAGAGAGGGTGGGGGCTACACCTTC	CASREGGGYTF
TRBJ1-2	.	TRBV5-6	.	TGTGCCAGCAGCCTGCCGGAGGGTTCCACCTATGGCTACACCTTC	CASSLPEGSTYGYTF
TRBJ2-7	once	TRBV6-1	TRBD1	TGTGCCAGCAGTGAAGGGGGGACAGGGATTAACGAGCAGTACTTC	CASSEGGTGINEQYF
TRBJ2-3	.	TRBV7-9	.	TGTGCCAGCACCCAAGGGGGGGGATACACAGATACGCAGTATTTT	CASTQGGGYTDTQYF
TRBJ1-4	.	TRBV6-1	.	TGTGCCAGCAGTGAACAGGGGCTGGGGGTCGAAAAACTGTTTTTT	CASSEQGLGVEKLFF
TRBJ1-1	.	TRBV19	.	TGTGCCAGTAGTATTTTCTGGACAGCCAACACTGAAGCTTTCTTT	CASSIFWTANTEAFF
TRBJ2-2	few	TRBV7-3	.	TGTGCCAGCAGCTTAACGTATAACACCGGGGAGCTGTTTTTT	CASSLTYNTGELFF
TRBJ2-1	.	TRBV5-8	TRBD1	TGTGCCAGCAGCGGGGGACAGGGGTGGGACAATGAGCAGTTCTTC	CASSGGQGWDNEQFF
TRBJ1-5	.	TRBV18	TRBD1	TGTGCCAGCTCACCTGACAGGGGCGGCAATCAGCCCCAGCATTTT	CASSPDRGGNQPQHF
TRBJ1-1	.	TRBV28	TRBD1	TGTGCCAGCAGGACAGGGGAACTGAACACTGAAGCTTTCTTT	CASRTGELNTEAFF
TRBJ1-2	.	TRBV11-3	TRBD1	TGTGCCAGCAGCTCGGACAGGGAGGGGAATAATGGCTACACCTTC	CASSSDREGNNGYTF
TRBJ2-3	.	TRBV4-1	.	TGCGCCAGCAGCCCTCCTATGTACCCGACAGATACGCAGTATTTT	CASSPPMYPTDTQYF
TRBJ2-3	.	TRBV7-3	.	TGTGCCAGCAGCTCGGGGCCCGGGCGGGGGACAACAGATACGCAGTATTTT	CASSSGPGRGTTDTQYF
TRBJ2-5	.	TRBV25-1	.	TGTGCCAGCAGTGAATATCACAGGTACCAAGAGACCCAGTACTTC	CASSEYHRYQETQYF
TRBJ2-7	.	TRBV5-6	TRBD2	TGTGCCAGCAGCTTGAGGCTAGCGGGAGGGTGGGGCGAGCAGTACTTC	CASSLRLAGGWGEQYF
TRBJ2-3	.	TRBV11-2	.	TGTGCCAGCAGCTCCCCTTCTAGCGCCGATACGCAGTATTTT	CASSSPSSADTQYF
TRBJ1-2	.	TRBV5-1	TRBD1	TGCGCCAGCTCAAAAAGGGACAGGGGAAACTATGGCTACACCTTC	CASSKRDRGNYGYTF
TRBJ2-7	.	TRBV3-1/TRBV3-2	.	TGTGCCAGCAGCCAAGATCCGGGGATCGGAGACTACGAGCAGTACTTC	CASSQDPGIGDYEQYF
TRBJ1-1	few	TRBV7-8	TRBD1	TGTGCCAGCAGCTACGAGCCTGGGACAGCAATGAACACTGAAGCTTTCTTT	CASSYEPGTAMNTEAFF
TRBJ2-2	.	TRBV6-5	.	TGTGCCAGCAGTTGGACACCGAACACCGGGGAGCTGTTTTTT	CASSWTPNTGELFF
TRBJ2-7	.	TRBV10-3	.	TGTGCCATCAGTGAGTCGAGGGACGAGCAGTACTTC	CAISESRDEQYF
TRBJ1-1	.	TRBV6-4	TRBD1	TGTGCCAGCAGAGGACAGGGGGCTAGTGGTACTGAAGCTTTCTTT	CASRGQGASGTEAFF
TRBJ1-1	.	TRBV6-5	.	TGTGCCAGCAGTAAAAACCGGGGGGCCTTTCTCGAAGCTTTCTTT	CASSKNRGAFLEAFF
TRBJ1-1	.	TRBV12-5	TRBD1	TGTGCTAGTGGTTTGGCCCGAACAGGGGTTTGGGGCACTGAAGCTTTCTTT	CASGLARTGVWGTEAFF
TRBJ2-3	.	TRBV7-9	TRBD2	TGTGCCAGCAGGATTAGCGGGACCACCACAGATACGCAGTATTTT	CASRISGTTTDTQYF
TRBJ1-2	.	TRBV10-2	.	TGCGCCAGCAGGGACACGGGGGCTAACTATGGCTACACCTTC	CASRDTGANYGYTF
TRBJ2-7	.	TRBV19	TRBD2	TGTGCCAGTAGTATTCTACCGGGACTAGCCATGGGCGAGCAGTACTTC	CASSILPGLAMGEQYF
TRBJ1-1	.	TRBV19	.	TGTGCCAGTAGTCCTAGGACAGAGAACACTGAAGCTTTCTTT	CASSPRTENTEAFF
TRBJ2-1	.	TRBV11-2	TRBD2	TGTGCCAGCAGCCGAGGACTAGTAAACTCCAATTGGAAACATGAGCAGTTCTTC	CASSRGLVNSNWKHEQFF